This note documents a single T cell receptor beta chain sequence. Its antigen is still unknown. This sample was taken from a study of cytomegalovirus exposure and HLA in healthy donors. Between the trimmed V and J ends, which lost 1 base and 7 bases, there was a span of 12 bases. CDR3 length equals 13 residues. Germline CDR1 is SGHRS and CDR2 is YFSETQ. Study conclusions and caveats: It was taken for granted in presence/absence analyses that sequencing depth across donors was roughly uniform. In a later analysis, a missense DCLRE1C variant was linked to TCR beta V- and J-gene trimming.

Nominally healthy donors were sampled, though unrecorded immune exposures were likely. 60 Vbeta and 13 Jbeta primers were used in PCR. Authors' methods: As a later analysis found, there were 60 million to 90 million unique TCR beta chains, of which some 10 million were shared. Data came from immunoSEQ multiplex PCR; TCRdb stores just in-frame clones and leaves some out. For V, J and clone size, that table is used; D and trimming come from the DNA. The repertoire holds some 250,000 clones, with 82% as singletons. This receptor was obtained from a woman aged 35 to 49 in good health and CMV-seropositive. The V gene is TRBV5-1, the J gene TRBJ2-7; no clear D gene. Sequences were obtained from PBMCs. The CDR3 region has the DNA TGCGCCAGCAGCTTGTCTTCAGGCAGGGAGCAGTACTTC. As protein: CASSLSSGREQYF.